Below are 28 T cell receptor beta chains sequenced from a single sample in a study of OX40 agonist ivuxolimab in advanced cancers. TCRdb's copy holds only in-frame clones and misses some; the assay was immunoSEQ multiplex PCR. The repertoire has around 76,000 clones, about 85% of them found once; the top ten carry about 8%. The sample in question was CD4+ or CD8+ T cells sorted from blood, obtained in a trial of the OX40 agonist ivuxolimab. All receptors derive from an adult with an advanced solid tumor such as melanoma, head and neck, liver or kidney cancer.

This clone was observed a few times. The chain has TRBV2 and TRBJ1-4; D ambiguous. CDR1 and CDR2 from the germline V gene are SNHLY and FYNNEI. CDR3 length: 15 amino acids. The V end lost 5 bases, the J end lost 1 base, and 11 bases lay between the germline ends. In nucleotides, the CDR3 is TGTGCCAGCAGTCCCGGACGGAGAACTAATGAAAAACTGTTTTTT. Protein product: CASSPGRRTNEKLFF.

The V gene is TRBV7-2, the J gene TRBJ2-3; 7 bases map to TRBD2. Per germline, CDR1 SGHTA and CDR2 FQGNSA. The CDR3 totals 15 residues. The V segment lost 2 bases and the J segment 3 bases; nucleotides outside the gene matches: 5. DNA for the CDR3: TGTGCCAGCAGCTTAAGGCTAGCGGAAACAGATACGCAGTATTTT. It is translated as CASSLRLAETDTQYF.

V is TRBV2 and J is TRBJ2-7; D call uncertain. This CDR3 is 12 amino acids long. Trimming shortened V by 7 bases and J by 2 bases, and 9 bases separated the two germline ends. The germline gives CDR1 SNHLY, CDR2 FYNNEI. CDR3 sequence: CASTEQAYEQYF. The CDR3 nucleotides are TGTGCCAGCACCGAGCAAGCCTACGAGCAGTACTTC.

This chain uses TRBV7-2 with TRBJ2-5; D assignment may be TRBD1 or TRBD2 (5 bases each). Germline CDR1 is SGHTA and CDR2 is FQGNSA. The V end was cut by 0 bases, the J end by 5 bases, with 13 bases between. The CDR3 has 15 residues. The CDR3 nucleotides are TGTGCCAGCAGCTTAGCGAGGGGCTGGAGGGAGACCCAGTACTTC. It codes for CASSLARGWRETQYF.

The V and J genes are TRBV30 and TRBJ2-7; D gene unclear. The germline CDR1 and CDR2 sequences are GTSNPN and SVGIG (reference sequence). Trimming cost V 3 bases and J 6 bases, with 12 bases left between them. The CDR3 consists of 12 residues. The CDR3 sequence is CAWRGPVGEQYF. The CDR3 region has the DNA TGTGCCTGGAGAGGCCCCGTTGGCGAGCAGTACTTC. Full variable domain (remainder filled in from reference TRBV30 and TRBJ2-7): SQTIHQWPATLVQPVGSPLSLECTVEGTSNPNLYWYRQAAGRGLQLLFYSVGIGQISSEVPQNLSASRPQDRQFILSSKKLLLSDSGFYLCAWRGPVGEQYFGPGTRLTVT.

The chain employs TRBV18 and TRBJ2-5; D possibly corresponds to TRBD2 (6 bases). The V end was cut by 1 base, the J end by 2 bases, with 11 bases between. CDR3 size: 15 residues. CDR1 and CDR2 (germline): KGHSH, LQKENI. The CDR3 nucleotides read TGTGCCAGCTCACCACTCGGAGGGATACAAGAGACCCAGTACTTC. Its protein is CASSPLGGIQETQYF.

The chain employs TRBV7-6 and TRBJ1-5; perhaps TRBD1 as D (6 bases). Trimming removed 3 bases from V and 4 bases from J, with 7 bases in between. Per germline, CDR1 SGHVS and CDR2 FNYEAQ. There are 13 residues in the CDR3. The CDR3 region is CASSFDRNQPQHF. The CDR3 DNA follows: TGTGCCAGCAGCTTTGACAGGAATCAGCCCCAGCATTTT.

V and J are TRBV6-5 and TRBJ2-7; D could derive from TRBD1 or TRBD2 (7 bases each). CDR3 size: 14 residues. Trimming removed 8 bases from V and 0 bases from J, with 14 bases in between. Germline loops: CDR1 MNHEY, CDR2 SVGAGI. The CDR3 region is CASGGGTASYEQYF. In DNA, the CDR3 is TGTGCCAGCGGGGGGGGGACAGCCTCCTACGAGCAGTACTTC.

The chain is built from TRBV28 and TRBJ2-7; 10 bases agree with TRBD2. Germline V gives CDR1 MDHEN, CDR2 SYDVKM. The CDR3 is 15 residues long. J lost 5 bases, V lost 3 bases, and 7 bases had no gene match. CDR3 sequence: CASSFRSGRANEQYF. DNA for the CDR3: TGTGCCAGCAGTTTCCGGAGCGGGAGGGCCAACGAGCAGTACTTC.

The chain couples TRBV6-5 to TRBJ1-1; D is possibly TRBD1 (5 bases). Germline loops: CDR1 MNHEY, CDR2 SVGAGI. Trimming cost V 2 bases and J 4 bases, with 14 bases left between them. CDR3 length: 15 residues. The CDR3 loop is CASSYLGRGPTEAFF. CDR3 DNA: TGTGCCAGCAGTTACCTGGGGCGCGGTCCCACTGAAGCTTTCTTT.

The V and J genes are TRBV6-5 and TRBJ2-1, with 12 bases lining up with TRBD2. Germline V lookup: CDR1 MNHEY, CDR2 SVGAGI. This CDR3 is built from 15 residues. V shed 7 bases and J 9 bases; nucleotides not matched to a gene: 10. CDR3 sequence: CASTTASGGAGEQFF. DNA for the CDR3: TGTGCCAGCACAACCGCTAGCGGGGGGGCCGGTGAGCAGTTCTTC.

The chain is built from TRBV2 and TRBJ1-5; 9 bases match TRBD1. V was clipped by 11 bases and J by 6 bases; unmatched bases: 8. Germline loops: CDR1 SNHLY, CDR2 FYNNEI. The CDR3 totals 13 residues. The DNA of the CDR3 is TGTGCCTCGACGGGACAGGGAAGTCAGCCCCAGCATTTT. Its translation is CASTGQGSQPQHF.

The chain combines TRBV6-5 with TRBJ2-3; perhaps TRBD1 as D (6 bases). The CDR3 sequence is 15 residues long. Germline CDR1 and CDR2: MNHEY and SVGAGI. V lost 10 bases and J 6 bases, leaving 23 bases between the germline ends. As DNA, the CDR3 is TGTGCCACCCTCGGACCACAGGGTTTAAGGGATACGCAGTATTTT. Translated, it gives CATLGPQGLRDTQYF.

In this sample, this clone turned up once. The chain joins TRBV5-4 to TRBJ1-6; D perhaps matches TRBD1 (5 bases). Germline assignment: CDR1 SGHNT and CDR2 YYREEE (reference sequence). This CDR3 comprises 17 residues. Trimming left V 5 bases short and J 0 bases short, with 15 bases between. The CDR3 DNA reads as TGTGCCAGCAGGTCGGGAGGGGCAGGCTCCTATAATTCACCCCTCCACTTT. Its translation is CASRSGGAGSYNSPLHF.

The CDR3 sequence is CATLGGSNQPQHF. As DNA, the CDR3 is TGTGCCACCTTGGGGGGAAGCAATCAGCCCCAGCATTTT. The genes are TRBV6-1 and TRBJ1-5, with a tentative D call TRBD1 (5 bases). Per germline, CDR1 MNHNS and CDR2 SASEGT. The CDR3 extends over 13 amino acids. Trimming took off 10 bases at V and 1 base at J, with 11 bases between the two ends.

Written as DNA, the CDR3 is TGTGCCAGCAGCTCACAGGGGGGCGAGCAGTACTTC. Protein product: CASSSQGGEQYF. The V and J genes are TRBV7-3 and TRBJ2-7; 8 nucleotides align to TRBD1. The CDR3 is 12 amino acids. V dropped 4 bases and J dropped 6; count of bases not matched to a gene: 2. Germline V gene data show CDR1 as SGHTA and CDR2 as FQGTGA.

The chain uses TRBV11-3 and TRBJ2-3; 12 nucleotides agree with TRBD2. CDR3 length equals 16 residues. Germline loops: CDR1 SGHNT, CDR2 YENEEA. The V gene end was trimmed by 4 bases and the J gene end by 4 bases; junction bases not matched to a gene: 6. The CDR3 DNA reads TGTGCCAGCAGCTCCAGACTAGCGGGGGCGGCAGATACGCAGTATTTT. It is translated as CASSSRLAGAADTQYF.

In nucleotides, the CDR3 is TGCGCCAGCAGCTTTTCACAGGGCGGGTTCTCTGGAAACACCATATATTTT. Its translation: CASSFSQGGFSGNTIYF. The gene calls are TRBV5-1 and TRBJ1-3; D perhaps matches TRBD1 (6 bases). The V gene's germline CDR1 is SGHRS and CDR2 YFSETQ. Trimming took 2 bases from V and 0 from J, leaving 15 bases between them. The CDR3 contains 17 residues. Looking up the rest from reference TRBV5-1 and TRBJ1-3 gives the full variable domain: KAGVTQTPRYLIKTRGQQVTLSCSPISGHRSVSWYQQTPGQGLQFLFEYFSETQRNKGNFPGRFSGRQFSNSRSEMNVSTLELGDSALYLCASSFSQGGFSGNTIYFGEGSWLTVV.

The gene calls are TRBV6-4 and TRBJ1-2; 8 bases align to TRBD1. Trimming at V came to 2 bases and at J to 8 bases, leaving 7 bases not matched to a gene. The germline gives CDR1 MRHNA, CDR2 SNTAGT. The CDR3 length is 14 residues. The CDR3 protein is CASSDQAGGRGYTF. CDR3 in DNA: TGTGCCAGCAGTGACCAGGCAGGGGGCCGAGGCTACACCTTC.

The genes are TRBV18 and TRBJ1-2; TRBD1 agrees at 10 bases. Looked up from germline, CDR1 is KGHSH and CDR2 is LQKENI. J lost 5 bases, V lost 3 bases, and 3 bases had no gene match. CDR3 length: 14 residues. CDR3 sequence (DNA): TGTGCCAGCTCACCCGAGGGACAGGGGTATGGCTACACCTTC. It specifies CASSPEGQGYGYTF.

This clone was found once. The chain links TRBV19 to TRBJ2-5, with D possibly being TRBD2 (6 bases). V lost 5 bases to trimming and J lost 6 bases, with 7 bases between them. Germline CDR1 and CDR2: LNHDA and SQIVND (reference sequence). There are 11 residues in the CDR3. CDR3 loop: CASSGGKTQYF. The CDR3 DNA reads as TGTGCCAGTAGTGGGGGGAAGACCCAGTACTTC.

The chain is built from TRBV30 and TRBJ1-3; no firm D call. V dropped 2 bases and J dropped 7 bases, with 9 bases sitting between them. The CDR3 spans 12 residues. Germline V gene lookup returns CDR1 GTSNPN and CDR2 SVGIG (reference sequence). The CDR3 here is CAWSITGNTIYF. In DNA form, the CDR3 reads TGTGCCTGGAGTATCACGGGGAACACCATATATTTT.

The chain is built from TRBV28 and TRBJ1-5, with TRBD1 as a possible D gene (6 bases). Germline CDR1 and CDR2: MDHEN and SYDVKM. Deletions cut 2 bases from V and 2 bases from J, with 10 bases between. The CDR3 sequence is 15 residues long. The CDR3 loop is CASSLGRGRNQPQHF. CDR3 in DNA: TGTGCCAGCAGTTTAGGCCGGGGGCGCAATCAGCCCCAGCATTTT.

The rearrangement uses TRBV28 and TRBJ1-1; no clear D gene. Per the germline V gene, CDR1 is MDHEN and CDR2 is SYDVKM. The CDR3 length is 14 residues. Trimming stripped 2 bases from V and 2 bases from J, with 9 bases between. CDR3 nucleotides: TGTGCCAGCAGTTTACTCGGACTTAACACTGAAGCTTTCTTT. Its translation is CASSLLGLNTEAFF.

The chain carries TRBV11-2 and TRBJ2-7; D uncertain. CDR1 is SGHAT, CDR2 FQNNGV, per germline. V lost 0 bases and J lost 2, with 5 bases in between. The CDR3 has 13 amino acids. CDR3 sequence: CASSLEQTYEQYF. In DNA form, the CDR3 reads TGTGCCAGCAGCTTAGAACAGACCTACGAGCAGTACTTC.

This chain uses TRBV6-5 with TRBJ1-2, with 8 bases lining up with TRBD1. In germline, CDR1 is MNHEY, CDR2 SVGAGI. V was clipped by 5 bases and J by 8 bases; unmatched bases: 7. This CDR3 has 13 residues. The CDR3 DNA is TGTGCCAGCAGTCCGAGACAGGGGCAGGGCTACACCTTC. This gives the protein CASSPRQGQGYTF.

This clone was observed once. V gene TRBV29-1 combines with J gene TRBJ1-3; no clear D. CDR1 is SQVTM, CDR2 ANQGSEA, per germline. V was clipped by 7 bases and J by 0 bases, with 10 bases between them. This CDR3 has 13 residues. The CDR3, as DNA: TGCAGCGCCGCTCGGGTCTCTGGAAACACCATATATTTT. Encoded protein: CSAARVSGNTIYF.

The CDR3 is CASRQLAGYTF. The CDR3 DNA reads TGTGCCAGCAGGCAGCTAGCTGGCTACACCTTC. J is TRBJ1-2 and V is TRBV28; D is unclear. The V end was cut by 6 bases, the J end by 7 bases, with 9 bases between. There are 11 residues in the CDR3. Per the germline V gene, CDR1 is MDHEN and CDR2 is SYDVKM.